This entry describes one T cell receptor (beta chain). The study enrolled patients with locally advanced or metastatic urothelial carcinoma. This sample stems from a study of PD-L1 blockade in urothelial cancer. Study-level information: Patients, treated from 2014 onward, received atezolizumab 1,200 mg intravenously every 3 weeks.

Using immunoSEQ multiplex PCR, the repertoire was profiled, and TCRdb retains in-frame clones only, with some absent. Among 100,000 or so clones listed, over 75% were seen once. With V trimmed by 4 bases and J by 4 bases, 12 bases remained unmatched. Germline CDR1 and CDR2: GTSNPN and SVGIG (reference sequence). This CDR3 has 15 amino acids. This clonotype was obtained from a man aged 45-65 years with urothelial cancer. The V call is TRBV30, the J call TRBJ2-7; 8 bases match TRBD1. The material sequenced was PBMCs, taken around atezolizumab (anti-PD-L1) treatment. CDR3: CAWIVRQGARYEQYF. CDR3 DNA sequence: TGTGCCTGGATAGTAAGGCAGGGGGCTCGTTACGAGCAGTACTTC.